Only a few counts were recorded for the clone carrying this T cell receptor (beta chain). The source of the sample is a study of blood T cell repertoires in COVID-19. The J segment lost 0 bases and the V segment lost 4 bases, leaving 10 bases of the junction unmatched. This CDR3 is built from 16 residues. Germline CDR1 reads SGHRS; CDR2 reads YFSETQ. The repertoire was sequenced with immunoSEQ multiplex PCR; TCRdb's copy has only in-frame clones and lacks some. The table includes tens of thousands of clones, 90% detected once. The sample comprised peripheral blood. The source is a man older than 75 with acute or convalescent COVID-19. The chain links TRBV5-1 to TRBJ2-7, with 7 bases lining up with TRBD2. CDR3 sequence (DNA): TGCGCCAGCAGCCGGGGTCCGGGGGGTGACTCCTACGAGCAGTACTTC. This translates into CASSRGPGGDSYEQYF.